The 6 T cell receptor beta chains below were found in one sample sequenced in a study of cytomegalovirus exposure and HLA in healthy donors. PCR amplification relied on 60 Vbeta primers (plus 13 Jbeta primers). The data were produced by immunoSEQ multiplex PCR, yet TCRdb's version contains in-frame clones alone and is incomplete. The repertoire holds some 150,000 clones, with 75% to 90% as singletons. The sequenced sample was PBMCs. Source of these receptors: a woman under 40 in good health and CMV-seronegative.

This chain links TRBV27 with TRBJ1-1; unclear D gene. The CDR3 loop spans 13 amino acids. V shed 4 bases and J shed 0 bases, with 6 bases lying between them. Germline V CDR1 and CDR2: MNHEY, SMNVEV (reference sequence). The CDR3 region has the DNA TGTGCCAGCAGTTCCGGGTTGAACACTGAAGCTTTCTTT. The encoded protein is CASSSGLNTEAFF.

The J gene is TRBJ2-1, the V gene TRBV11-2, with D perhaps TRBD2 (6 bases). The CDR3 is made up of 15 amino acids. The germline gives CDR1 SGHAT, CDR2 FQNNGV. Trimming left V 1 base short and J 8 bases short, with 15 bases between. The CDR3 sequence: CASSLVGSSVDEQFF. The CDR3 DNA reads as TGTGCCAGCAGCTTAGTCGGGTCTAGCGTTGATGAGCAGTTCTTC.

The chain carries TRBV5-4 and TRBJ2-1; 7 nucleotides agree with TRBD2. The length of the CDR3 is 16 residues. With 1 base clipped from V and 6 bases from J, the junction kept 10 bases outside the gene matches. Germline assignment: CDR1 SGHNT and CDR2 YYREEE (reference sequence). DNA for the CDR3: TGTGCCAGCAGCTTGAGGGCGGGAGCCCCCCTCAATGAGCAGTTCTTC. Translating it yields CASSLRAGAPLNEQFF.

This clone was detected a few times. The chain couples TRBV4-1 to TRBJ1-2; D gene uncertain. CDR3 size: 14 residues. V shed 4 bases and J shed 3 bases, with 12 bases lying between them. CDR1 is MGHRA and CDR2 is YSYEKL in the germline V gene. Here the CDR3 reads CASSLSNRDYGYTF. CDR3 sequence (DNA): TGCGCCAGCAGCCTCTCCAATAGAGACTATGGCTACACCTTC.

This CDR3 reads CASSITENTEAFF. The CDR3 DNA follows: TGTGCCAGTAGTATAACAGAGAACACTGAAGCTTTCTTT. The chain has TRBV19 and TRBJ1-1; D uncertain. Between the trimmed V and J ends, which lost 2 bases and 1 base, there was a span of 5 bases. This CDR3 is built from 13 residues. The germline CDR1 and CDR2 sequences are LNHDA and SQIVND (reference sequence).

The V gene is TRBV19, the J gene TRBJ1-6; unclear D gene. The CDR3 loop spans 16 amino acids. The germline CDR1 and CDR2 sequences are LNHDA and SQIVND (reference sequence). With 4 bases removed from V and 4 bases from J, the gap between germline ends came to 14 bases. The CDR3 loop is CASSTSGWPYNSPLHF. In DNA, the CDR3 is TGTGCCAGTAGTACCTCGGGGTGGCCTTATAATTCACCCCTCCACTTT.